The 9 T cell receptor beta chains below come from one sample, sequenced in a study of blood T cell repertoires in COVID-19. The repertoire was sequenced with immunoSEQ multiplex PCR; TCRdb's copy has only in-frame clones and lacks some. The sample lists 130,000 to 150,000 clones; around nine tenths were seen once. Material for sequencing was peripheral blood. The receptor source for this set is a woman between 45 and 65 years old with active or convalescent COVID-19.

This chain connects TRBV13 to TRBJ2-7; 9 bases agree with TRBD1. The CDR3 extends over 14 amino acids. Germline trimming cut 7 bases from V and 3 bases from J; bases unmatched to any gene: 7. Per germline, CDR1 PRHDT and CDR2 FYEKMQ (reference sequence). CDR3 in amino acids: CASNRPGQGYEQYF. The DNA of the CDR3 is TGTGCCAGCAATCGGCCGGGACAGGGCTACGAGCAGTACTTC.

CDR3 DNA sequence: TGTGCCAGTAGTATACCGACGGGCACTGAAGCTTTCTTT. Translating it yields CASSIPTGTEAFF. This chain uses TRBV19 with TRBJ1-1; D uncertain. CDR1 LNHDA and CDR2 SQIVND come from the germline V gene (reference sequence). Between the trimmed V and J ends, which lost 2 bases and 4 bases, there was a span of 8 bases. CDR3 length: 13 residues.

This chain links TRBV28 with TRBJ1-3, with 8 bases aligning to TRBD1. V was pared by 4 bases and J by 7 bases, with 12 bases of the junction left unmatched. Germline V gene sequence: CDR1 MDHEN, CDR2 SYDVKM. This CDR3 is 16 amino acids long. CDR3 loop: CASSSPGQGIGNTIYF. The CDR3 nucleotides are TGTGCCAGCAGTTCCCCAGGACAGGGTATTGGGAACACCATATATTTT.

The CDR3 DNA reads TGTGCCGGACACAGGGGTAAGGGGGAAAAACTGTTTTTT. It codes for CAGHRGKGEKLFF. This chain connects TRBV30 to TRBJ1-4; TRBD1 agrees at 7 bases. J lost 8 bases, V lost 8 bases, and 11 bases had no gene match. The CDR3 extends over 13 amino acids. Germline V gene data show CDR1 as GTSNPN and CDR2 as SVGIG (reference sequence).

The V and J genes are TRBV7-2 and TRBJ1-5; unclear D gene. V was cut by 3 bases and J by 2 bases, with 8 bases left in between. Germline V CDR1 and CDR2: SGHTA, FQGNSA. The CDR3 sequence is 14 residues long. The CDR3 is CASSFSYGNQPQHF. The CDR3 DNA is TGTGCCAGCAGCTTCAGTTACGGCAATCAGCCCCAGCATTTT. Based on the CDR3 plus reference TRBV7-2 and TRBJ1-5, the full variable domain is GAGVSQSPSNKVTEKGKDVELRCDPISGHTALYWYRQSLGQGLEFLIYFQGNSAPDKSGLPSDRFSAERTGGSVSTLTIQRTQQEDSAVYLCASSFSYGNQPQHFGDGTRLSIL.

The chain combines TRBV11-1 with TRBJ2-7; perhaps TRBD1 as D (6 bases). Looked up from germline, CDR1 is SGHAT and CDR2 is FQDESV (reference sequence). V shed 4 bases and J shed 6 bases, with 13 bases lying between them. The CDR3 sequence is 13 residues long. The CDR3 nucleotides are TGTGCCAGCAGCTCTCACAGGGCAGGCGAGCAGTACTTC. Amino acids: CASSSHRAGEQYF.

J is TRBJ1-4 and V is TRBV15; TRBD1 agrees at 10 bases. With 1 base clipped from V and 2 bases from J, the junction kept 13 bases outside the gene matches. Germline-derived CDR1 and CDR2 are LNHNV and YYDKDF (reference sequence). This CDR3 comprises 20 residues. The CDR3 DNA reads as TGTGCCACCAGCAGAGTACGGGGGACAGGGGCGCCCCAGACTAATGAAAAACTGTTTTTT. Translating it yields CATSRVRGTGAPQTNEKLFF.

The chain is built from TRBV10-3 and TRBJ1-3, with D tentatively TRBD1 (6 bases). V shed 0 bases and J shed 0 bases, with 24 bases lying between them. The CDR3 is 21 residues long. The germline V gene encodes CDR1 ENHRY and CDR2 SYGVKD. Written as DNA, the CDR3 is TGTGCCATCAGTGAGTCGGGTTCAACAGGGTCCTTTCTTAGCTCTGGAAACACCATATATTTT. Translating it yields CAISESGSTGSFLSSGNTIYF.

This chain links TRBV5-1 with TRBJ1-1; 8 nucleotides line up with TRBD1. This CDR3 is 18 amino acids long. Looked up from germline, CDR1 is SGHRS and CDR2 is YFSETQ. V shed 6 bases, J shed 0 bases, and the junction held 16 bases outside the gene matches. This CDR3 reads CASNAGQAWRQMNTEAFF. The CDR3 region has the DNA TGCGCCAGCAACGCGGGACAGGCTTGGCGACAAATGAACACTGAAGCTTTCTTT. Combining the CDR3 with reference TRBV5-1 and TRBJ1-1 gives the whole variable domain KAGVTQTPRYLIKTRGQQVTLSCSPISGHRSVSWYQQTPGQGLQFLFEYFSETQRNKGNFPGRFSGRQFSNSRSEMNVSTLELGDSALYLCASNAGQAWRQMNTEAFFGQGTRLTVV.